These 3 T cell receptor beta chains originate from one sample sequenced in a study of cytomegalovirus exposure and HLA in healthy donors (dated by TCRdb to 2017 to 2019). Library prep was done by the immunoSEQ multiplex PCR assay. TCRdb took this table from immuneACCESS and kept in-frame rearrangements with V and J called. Such tables lack part of the clones; where checked against another copy, unresolved V genes explain under half of the gap, and the rest is unexplained. The sample table lists 150,000 to 200,000 clones, roughly 81% of them with a count of one. 0.95% to 1.5% of the sample is taken by the ten largest. The material sequenced was PBMCs. The receptors come from a woman in her twenties or thirties in good health and CMV-seronegative.

The chain uses TRBV6-5 and TRBJ1-3, with D uncertain. CDR3 length: 13 residues. Germline loops: CDR1 MNHEY, CDR2 SVGAGI. The germline V and J ends were trimmed by 5 bases and 4 bases, with 9 bases remaining between them. The CDR3 spells CASSTGFGNTIYF. The CDR3 coding sequence is TGTGCCAGCAGTACGGGGTTCGGAAACACCATATATTTT.

This sequence joins TRBV5-1 and TRBJ1-2; 9 bases are a match to TRBD1. Germline lookup yields CDR1 SGHRS and CDR2 YFSETQ. V was pared by 0 bases and J by 5 bases, with 23 bases of the junction left unmatched. The CDR3 totals 21 residues. CDR3 amino acids: CASSLDGTGSPFRNFRYGYTF. Written as DNA, the CDR3 is TGCGCCAGCAGCTTGGATGGGACAGGGTCCCCTTTTCGGAATTTTCGGTATGGCTACACCTTC.

This clone was counted a single time. V gene TRBV29-1 combines with J gene TRBJ1-2; a possible D gene is TRBD1 (5 bases). V was shortened by 5 bases and J by 2 bases, with 12 bases between the two germline ends. The CDR3 is 13 amino acids. CDR1 and CDR2 (germline): SQVTM, ANQGSEA. The CDR3 loop reads CSVSVGGNYGYTF. CDR3 in DNA: TGCAGCGTTTCGGTGGGGGGGAACTATGGCTACACCTTC. The full variable domain, rest sourced from reference TRBV29-1 and TRBJ1-2, is SAVISQKPSRDICQRGTSLTIQCQVDSQVTMMFWYRQQPGQSLTLIATANQGSEATYESGFVIDKFPISRPNLTFSTLTVSNMSPEDSSIYLCSVSVGGNYGYTFGSGTRLTVV.